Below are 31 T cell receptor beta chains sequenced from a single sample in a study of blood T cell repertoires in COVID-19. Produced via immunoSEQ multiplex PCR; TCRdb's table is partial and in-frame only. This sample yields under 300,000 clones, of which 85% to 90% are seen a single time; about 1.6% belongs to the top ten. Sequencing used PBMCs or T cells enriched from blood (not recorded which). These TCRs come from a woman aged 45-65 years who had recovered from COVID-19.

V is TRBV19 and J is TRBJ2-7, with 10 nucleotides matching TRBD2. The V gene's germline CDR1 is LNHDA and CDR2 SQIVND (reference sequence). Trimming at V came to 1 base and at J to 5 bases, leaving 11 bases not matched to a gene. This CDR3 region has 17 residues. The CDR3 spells CASSIAPASGRVDEQYF. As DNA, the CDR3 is TGTGCCAGTAGTATAGCCCCGGCTAGCGGGAGAGTAGACGAGCAGTACTTC.

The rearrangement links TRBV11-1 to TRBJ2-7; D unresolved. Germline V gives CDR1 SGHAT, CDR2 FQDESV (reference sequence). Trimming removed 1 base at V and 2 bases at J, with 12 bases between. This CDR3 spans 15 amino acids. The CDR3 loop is CASSLDRVFTYEQYF. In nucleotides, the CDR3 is TGTGCCAGCAGCTTAGACAGAGTCTTTACCTACGAGCAGTACTTC.

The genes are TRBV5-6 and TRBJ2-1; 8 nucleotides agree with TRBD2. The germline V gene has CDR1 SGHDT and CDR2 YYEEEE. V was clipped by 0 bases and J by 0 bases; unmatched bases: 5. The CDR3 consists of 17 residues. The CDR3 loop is CASSLAGGPRSYNEQFF. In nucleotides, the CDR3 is TGTGCCAGCAGCTTGGCGGGGGGGCCTCGCTCCTACAATGAGCAGTTCTTC.

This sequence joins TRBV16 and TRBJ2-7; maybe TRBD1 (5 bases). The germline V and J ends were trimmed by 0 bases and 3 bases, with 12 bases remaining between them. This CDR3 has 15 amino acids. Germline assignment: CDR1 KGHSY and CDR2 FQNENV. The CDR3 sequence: CASSQSVTGVYEQYF. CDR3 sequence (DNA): TGTGCCAGCAGCCAATCTGTTACAGGTGTCTACGAGCAGTACTTC. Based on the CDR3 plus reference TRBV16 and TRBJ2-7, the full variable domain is GEEVAQTPKHLVRGEGQKAKLYCAPIKGHSYVFWYQQVLKNEFKFLISFQNENVFDETGMPKERFSAKCLPNSPCSLEIQATKLEDSAVYFCASSQSVTGVYEQYFGPGTRLTVT.

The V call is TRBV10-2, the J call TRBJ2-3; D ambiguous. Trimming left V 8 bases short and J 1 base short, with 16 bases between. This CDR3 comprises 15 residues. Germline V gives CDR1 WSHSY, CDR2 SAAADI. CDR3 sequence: CASSALYRGTDTQYF. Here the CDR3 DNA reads TGCGCCAGCTCTGCCCTCTACCGCGGCACAGATACGCAGTATTTT.

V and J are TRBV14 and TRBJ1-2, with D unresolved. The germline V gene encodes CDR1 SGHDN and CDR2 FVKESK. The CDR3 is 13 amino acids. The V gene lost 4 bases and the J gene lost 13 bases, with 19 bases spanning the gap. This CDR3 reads CASSRTVDREVTF. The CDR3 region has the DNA TGTGCCAGCAGCCGAACCGTGGACCGGGAAGTCACCTTC.

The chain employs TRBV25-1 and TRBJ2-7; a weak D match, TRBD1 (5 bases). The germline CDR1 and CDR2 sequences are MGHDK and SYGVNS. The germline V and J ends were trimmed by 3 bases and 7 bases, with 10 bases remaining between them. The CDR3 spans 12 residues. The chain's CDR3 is CASSDPGREQYF. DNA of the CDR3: TGTGCCAGCAGTGATCCAGGGCGGGAGCAGTACTTC.

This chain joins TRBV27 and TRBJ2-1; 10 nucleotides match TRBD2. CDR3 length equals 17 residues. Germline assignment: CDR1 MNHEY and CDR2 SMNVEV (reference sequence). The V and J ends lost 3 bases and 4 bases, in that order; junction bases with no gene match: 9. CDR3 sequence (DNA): TGTGCCAGCAGTTTTTGGTATTCTAGCGGGAGTTACAATGAGCAGTTCTTC. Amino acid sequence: CASSFWYSSGSYNEQFF.

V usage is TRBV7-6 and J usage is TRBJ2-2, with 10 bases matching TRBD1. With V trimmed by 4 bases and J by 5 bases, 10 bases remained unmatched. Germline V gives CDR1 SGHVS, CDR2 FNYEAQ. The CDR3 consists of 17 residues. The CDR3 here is CASSSTGGGRVTGELFF. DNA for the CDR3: TGTGCCAGCAGCTCGACAGGGGGCGGGAGAGTGACCGGGGAGCTGTTTTTT. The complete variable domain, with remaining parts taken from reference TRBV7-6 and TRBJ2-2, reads GAGVSQSPRYKVTKRGQDVALRCDPISGHVSLYWYRQALGQGPEFLTYFNYEAQQDKSGLPNDRFSAERPEGSISTLTIQRTEQRDSAMYRCASSSTGGGRVTGELFFGEGSRLTVL.

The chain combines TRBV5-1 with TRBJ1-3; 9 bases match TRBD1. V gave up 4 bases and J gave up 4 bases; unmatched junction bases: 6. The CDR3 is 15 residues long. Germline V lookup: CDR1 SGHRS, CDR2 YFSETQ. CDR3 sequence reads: CASSPTGTGGNTIYF. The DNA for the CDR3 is TGCGCCAGCAGCCCAACCGGGACAGGGGGAAACACCATATATTTT.

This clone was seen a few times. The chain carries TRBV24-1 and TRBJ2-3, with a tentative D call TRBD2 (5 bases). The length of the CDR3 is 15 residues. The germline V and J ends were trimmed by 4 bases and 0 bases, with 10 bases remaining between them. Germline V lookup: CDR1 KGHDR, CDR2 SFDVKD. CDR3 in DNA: TGTGCCACCAGTGAGGCAGCGGCTAGCACAGATACGCAGTATTTT. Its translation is CATSEAAASTDTQYF.

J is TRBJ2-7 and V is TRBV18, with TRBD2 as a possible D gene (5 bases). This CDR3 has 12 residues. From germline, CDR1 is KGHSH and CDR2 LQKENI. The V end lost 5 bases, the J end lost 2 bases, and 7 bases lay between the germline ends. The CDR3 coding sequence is TGTGCCAGCTCAGTAGCGCCCTACGAGCAGTACTTC. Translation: CASSVAPYEQYF.

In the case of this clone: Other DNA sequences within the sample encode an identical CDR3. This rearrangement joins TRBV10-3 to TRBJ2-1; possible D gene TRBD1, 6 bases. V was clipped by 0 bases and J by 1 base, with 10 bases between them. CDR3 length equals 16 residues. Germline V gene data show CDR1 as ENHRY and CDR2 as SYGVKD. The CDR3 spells CAISESIQGSYNEQFF. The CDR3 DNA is TGTGCCATCAGTGAGTCGATTCAGGGGTCCTACAATGAGCAGTTCTTC.

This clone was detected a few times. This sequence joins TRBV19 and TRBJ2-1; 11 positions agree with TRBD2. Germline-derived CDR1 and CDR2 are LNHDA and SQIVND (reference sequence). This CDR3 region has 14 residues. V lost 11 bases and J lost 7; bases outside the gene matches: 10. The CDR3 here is CASHSGRVGNEQFF. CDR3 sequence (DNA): TGTGCCTCCCATAGCGGGAGGGTGGGTAATGAGCAGTTCTTC.

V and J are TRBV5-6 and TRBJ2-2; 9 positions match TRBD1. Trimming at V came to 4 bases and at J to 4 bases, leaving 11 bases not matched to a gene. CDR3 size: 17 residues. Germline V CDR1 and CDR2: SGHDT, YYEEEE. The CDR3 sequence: CASSRFPGQGTTGELFF. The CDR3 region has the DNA TGTGCCAGCAGCCGTTTCCCGGGACAGGGAACCACCGGGGAGCTGTTTTTT.

CDR3 DNA: TGTGCCACCAGTGATTACGCCGGGACTAGCTTGTACAATGAGCAGTTCTTC. Translating it yields CATSDYAGTSLYNEQFF. The chain links TRBV24-1 to TRBJ2-1; 9 bases match TRBD2. Per germline, CDR1 KGHDR and CDR2 SFDVKD. The CDR3 runs 17 residues. V dropped 2 bases and J dropped 4; count of bases not matched to a gene: 8.

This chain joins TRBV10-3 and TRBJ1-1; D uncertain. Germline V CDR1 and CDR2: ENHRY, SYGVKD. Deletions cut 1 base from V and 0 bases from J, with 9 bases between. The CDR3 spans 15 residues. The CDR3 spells CAISELPIVNTEAFF. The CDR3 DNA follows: TGTGCCATCAGTGAGTTGCCGATAGTGAACACTGAAGCTTTCTTT.

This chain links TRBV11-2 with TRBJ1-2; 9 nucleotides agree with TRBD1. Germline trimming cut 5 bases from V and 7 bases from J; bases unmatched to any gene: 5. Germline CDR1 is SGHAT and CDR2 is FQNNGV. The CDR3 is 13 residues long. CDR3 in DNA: TGTGCCAGCAGCAAAGAACAGGGGGCTGGCTACACCTTC. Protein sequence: CASSKEQGAGYTF.

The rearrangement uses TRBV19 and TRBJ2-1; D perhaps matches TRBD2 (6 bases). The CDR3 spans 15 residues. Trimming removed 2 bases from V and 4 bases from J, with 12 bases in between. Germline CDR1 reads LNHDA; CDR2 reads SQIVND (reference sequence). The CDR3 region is CASSILQAGYNEQFF. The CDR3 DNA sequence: TGTGCCAGTAGTATACTCCAAGCGGGTTACAATGAGCAGTTCTTC.

The CDR3 protein is CASSLPNRGLLREQYF. CDR3 nucleotide sequence: TGTGCCAGCAGTTTACCCAACAGGGGGCTACTACGAGAGCAGTACTTC. J is TRBJ2-7 and V is TRBV27; the match to TRBD1 covers 9 bases. Germline V lookup: CDR1 MNHEY, CDR2 SMNVEV (reference sequence). V shed 2 bases and J 7 bases; nucleotides not matched to a gene: 12. This CDR3 has 16 amino acids.

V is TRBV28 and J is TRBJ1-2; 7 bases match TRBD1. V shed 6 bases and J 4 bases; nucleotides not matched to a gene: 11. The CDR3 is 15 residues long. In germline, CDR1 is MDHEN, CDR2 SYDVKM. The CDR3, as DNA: TGTGCCAGCAGCTCAGCCGGGACAGTCTTCTATGGCTACACCTTC. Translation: CASSSAGTVFYGYTF.

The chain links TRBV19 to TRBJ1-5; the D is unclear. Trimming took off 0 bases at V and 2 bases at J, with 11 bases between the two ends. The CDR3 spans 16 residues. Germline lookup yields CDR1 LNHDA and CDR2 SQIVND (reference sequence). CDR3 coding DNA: TGTGCCAGTAGTATAGAGGTCGGGGATGGCAATCAGCCCCAGCATTTT. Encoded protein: CASSIEVGDGNQPQHF.

The CDR3 here is CASSLATSSVSEQYF. DNA of the CDR3: TGCGCCAGCAGCTTGGCGACTAGTTCAGTCTCCGAGCAGTACTTC. V gene TRBV5-1 combines with J gene TRBJ2-7, with D possibly being TRBD2 (6 bases). The ends were cut back, 0 bases at V and 6 bases at J, with 16 bases in the middle. The CDR3 length is 15 residues. Germline V gives CDR1 SGHRS, CDR2 YFSETQ.

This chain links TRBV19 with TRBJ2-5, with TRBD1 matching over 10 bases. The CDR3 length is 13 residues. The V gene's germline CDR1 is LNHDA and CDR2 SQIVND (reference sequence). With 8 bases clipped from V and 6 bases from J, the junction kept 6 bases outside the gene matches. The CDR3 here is CASSGQGLKTQYF. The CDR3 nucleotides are TGTGCCAGTTCGGGACAGGGGTTGAAGACCCAGTACTTC.

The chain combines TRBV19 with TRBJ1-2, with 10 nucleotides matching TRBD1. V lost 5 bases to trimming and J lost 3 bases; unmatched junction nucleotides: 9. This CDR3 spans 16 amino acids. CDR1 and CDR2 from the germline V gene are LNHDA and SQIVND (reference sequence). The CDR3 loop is CASSPGGQGRHYGYTF. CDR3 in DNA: TGTGCCAGTAGTCCTGGGGGACAGGGGCGCCACTATGGCTACACCTTC.

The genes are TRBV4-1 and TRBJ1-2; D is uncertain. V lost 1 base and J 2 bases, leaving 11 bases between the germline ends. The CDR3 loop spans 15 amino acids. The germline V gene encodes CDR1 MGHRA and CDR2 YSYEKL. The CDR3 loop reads CASSQGAGPNYGYTF. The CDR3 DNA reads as TGCGCCAGCAGCCAAGGGGCGGGCCCAAACTATGGCTACACCTTC.

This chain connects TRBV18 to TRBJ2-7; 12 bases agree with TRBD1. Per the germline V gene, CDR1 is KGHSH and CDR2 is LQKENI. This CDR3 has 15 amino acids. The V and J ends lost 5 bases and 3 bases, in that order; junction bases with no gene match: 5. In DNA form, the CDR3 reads TGTGCCAGCTCAGTCGGGACAGGGGGCGTCTACGAGCAGTACTTC. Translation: CASSVGTGGVYEQYF.

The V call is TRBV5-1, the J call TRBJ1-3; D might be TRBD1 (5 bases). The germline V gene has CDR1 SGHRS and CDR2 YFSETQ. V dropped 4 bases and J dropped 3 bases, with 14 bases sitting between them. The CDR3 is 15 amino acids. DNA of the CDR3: TGCGCCAGCAGCCCTACGGGGGTGCTTGGAAACACCATATATTTT. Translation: CASSPTGVLGNTIYF.

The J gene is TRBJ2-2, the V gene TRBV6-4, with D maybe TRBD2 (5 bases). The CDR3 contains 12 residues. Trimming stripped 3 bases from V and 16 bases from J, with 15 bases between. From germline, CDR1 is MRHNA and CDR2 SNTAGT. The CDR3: CASSERTYYWFF. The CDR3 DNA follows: TGTGCCAGCAGTGAACGGACTTACTACTGGTTTTTT.

In nucleotides, the CDR3 is TGTGCCAGCTCCAGGGGGGTAGCGGGACCCTACGAGCAGTACTTC. Amino acids: CASSRGVAGPYEQYF. The chain carries TRBV3-1 (or the pseudogene TRBV3-2) and TRBJ2-7; the D gene is possibly TRBD2 (8 bases). The CDR3 is made up of 15 amino acids. The ends were cut back, 8 bases at V and 2 bases at J, with 19 bases in the middle. Germline V lookup: CDR1 LGHDT, CDR2 YNNKEL (reference sequence).

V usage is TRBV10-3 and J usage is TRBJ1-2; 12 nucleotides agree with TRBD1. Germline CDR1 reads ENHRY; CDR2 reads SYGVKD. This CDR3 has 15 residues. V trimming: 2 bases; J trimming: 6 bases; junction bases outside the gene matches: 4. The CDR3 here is CAISEPGQGADGYTF. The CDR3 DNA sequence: TGTGCCATCAGTGAGCCGGGACAGGGGGCAGATGGCTACACCTTC.